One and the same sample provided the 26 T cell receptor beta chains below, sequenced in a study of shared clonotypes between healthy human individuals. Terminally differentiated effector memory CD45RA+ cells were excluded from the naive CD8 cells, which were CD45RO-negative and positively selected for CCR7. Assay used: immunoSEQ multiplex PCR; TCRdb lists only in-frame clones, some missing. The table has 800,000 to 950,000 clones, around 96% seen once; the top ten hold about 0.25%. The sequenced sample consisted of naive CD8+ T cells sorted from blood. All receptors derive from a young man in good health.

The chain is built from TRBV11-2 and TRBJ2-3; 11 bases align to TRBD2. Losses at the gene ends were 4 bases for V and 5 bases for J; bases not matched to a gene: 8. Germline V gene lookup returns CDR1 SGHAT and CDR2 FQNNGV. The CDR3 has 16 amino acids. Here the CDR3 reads CASSSMTSGKIDTQYF. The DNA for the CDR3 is TGTGCCAGCAGCTCAATGACTAGCGGGAAAATAGATACGCAGTATTTT.

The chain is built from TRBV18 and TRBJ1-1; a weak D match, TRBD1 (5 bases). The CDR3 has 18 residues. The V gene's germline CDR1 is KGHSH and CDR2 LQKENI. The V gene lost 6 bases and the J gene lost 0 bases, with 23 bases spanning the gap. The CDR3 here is CASSGNYEGRYMNTEAFF. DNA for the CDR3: TGTGCCAGCTCGGGAAACTATGAGGGACGTTACATGAACACTGAAGCTTTCTTT.

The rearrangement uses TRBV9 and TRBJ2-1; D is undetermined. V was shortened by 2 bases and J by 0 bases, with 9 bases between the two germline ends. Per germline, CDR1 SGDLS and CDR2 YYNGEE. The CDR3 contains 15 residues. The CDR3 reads CASSVRTNSYNEQFF. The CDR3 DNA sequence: TGTGCCAGCAGCGTTAGGACCAACTCCTACAATGAGCAGTTCTTC.

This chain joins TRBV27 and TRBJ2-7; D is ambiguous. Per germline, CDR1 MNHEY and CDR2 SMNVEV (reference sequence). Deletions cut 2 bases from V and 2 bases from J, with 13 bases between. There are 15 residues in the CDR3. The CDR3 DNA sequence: TGTGCCAGCAGTTTAAGCCACTTACTTACCTACGAGCAGTACTTC. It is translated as CASSLSHLLTYEQYF.

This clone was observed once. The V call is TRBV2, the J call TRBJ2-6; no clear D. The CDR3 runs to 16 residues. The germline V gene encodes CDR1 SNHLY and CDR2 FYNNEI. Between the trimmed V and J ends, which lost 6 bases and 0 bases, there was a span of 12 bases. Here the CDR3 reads CASRYGYRSGANVLTF. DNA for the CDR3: TGTGCCAGCAGGTACGGCTATCGCTCTGGGGCCAACGTCCTGACTTTC.

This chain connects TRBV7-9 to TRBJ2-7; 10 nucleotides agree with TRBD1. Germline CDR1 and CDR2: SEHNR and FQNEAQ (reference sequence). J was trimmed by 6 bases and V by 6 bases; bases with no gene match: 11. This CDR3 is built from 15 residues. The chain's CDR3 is CASSLGGQGRPEQYF. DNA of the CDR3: TGTGCCAGCAGTTTGGGGGGACAGGGGCGGCCCGAGCAGTACTTC.

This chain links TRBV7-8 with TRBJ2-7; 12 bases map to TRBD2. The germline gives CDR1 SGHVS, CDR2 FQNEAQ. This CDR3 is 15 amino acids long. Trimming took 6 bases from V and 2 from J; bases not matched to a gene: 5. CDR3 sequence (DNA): TGTGCCAGCAGACATAGACTAGCGGGAGCCTACGAGCAGTACTTC. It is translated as CASRHRLAGAYEQYF.

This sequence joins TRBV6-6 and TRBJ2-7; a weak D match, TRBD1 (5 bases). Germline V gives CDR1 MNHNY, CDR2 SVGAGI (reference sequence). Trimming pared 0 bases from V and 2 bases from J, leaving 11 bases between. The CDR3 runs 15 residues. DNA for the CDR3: TGTGCCAGCAGTTACTCCTTCCAGGGCGCCTACGAGCAGTACTTC. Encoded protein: CASSYSFQGAYEQYF.

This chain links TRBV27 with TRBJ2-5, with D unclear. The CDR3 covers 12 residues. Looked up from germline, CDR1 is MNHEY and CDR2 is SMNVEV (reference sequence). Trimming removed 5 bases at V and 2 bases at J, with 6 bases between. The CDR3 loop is CASSPSQETQYF. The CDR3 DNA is TGTGCCAGCAGTCCCTCACAAGAGACCCAGTACTTC.

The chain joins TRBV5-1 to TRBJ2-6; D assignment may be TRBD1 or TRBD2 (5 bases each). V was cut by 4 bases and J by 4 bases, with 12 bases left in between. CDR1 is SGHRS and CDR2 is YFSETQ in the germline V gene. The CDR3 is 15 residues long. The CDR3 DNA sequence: TGCGCCAGCAGCCCCAGGGACCCGGGGGCCAACGTCCTGACTTTC. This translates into CASSPRDPGANVLTF.

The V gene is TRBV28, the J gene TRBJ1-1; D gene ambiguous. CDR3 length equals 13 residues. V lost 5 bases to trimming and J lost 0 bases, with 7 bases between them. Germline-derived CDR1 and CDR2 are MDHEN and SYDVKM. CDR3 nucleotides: TGTGCCAGCAGTCCCCAGATGAACACTGAAGCTTTCTTT. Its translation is CASSPQMNTEAFF. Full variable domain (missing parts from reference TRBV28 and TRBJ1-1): DVKVTQSSRYLVKRTGEKVFLECVQDMDHENMFWYRQDPGLGLRLIYFSYDVKMKEKGDIPEGYSVSREKKERFSLILESASTNQTSMYLCASSPQMNTEAFFGQGTRLTVV.

CDR3 amino acids: CSADLAASSYNEQFF. CDR3 sequence (DNA): TGCAGCGCTGATTTAGCGGCGAGCTCCTACAATGAGCAGTTCTTC. The rearrangement links TRBV29-1 to TRBJ2-1; a weak D match, TRBD2 (6 bases). The CDR3 totals 15 residues. Germline CDR1 and CDR2: SQVTM and ANQGSEA. The V end lost 7 bases, the J end lost 0 bases, and 16 bases lay between the germline ends.

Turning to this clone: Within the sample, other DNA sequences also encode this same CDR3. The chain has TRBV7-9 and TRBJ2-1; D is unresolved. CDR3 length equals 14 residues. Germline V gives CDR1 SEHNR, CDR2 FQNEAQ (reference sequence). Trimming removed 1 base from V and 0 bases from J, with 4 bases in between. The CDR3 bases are TGTGCCAGCAGCTTAGTGAGCTCCTACAATGAGCAGTTCTTC. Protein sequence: CASSLVSSYNEQFF.

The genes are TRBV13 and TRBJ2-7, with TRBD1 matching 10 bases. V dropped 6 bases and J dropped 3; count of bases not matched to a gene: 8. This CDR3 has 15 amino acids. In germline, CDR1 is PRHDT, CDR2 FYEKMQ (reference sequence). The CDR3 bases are TGTGCCAGCAGAAATGGGACAGGGGTATTCTACGAGCAGTACTTC. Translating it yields CASRNGTGVFYEQYF.

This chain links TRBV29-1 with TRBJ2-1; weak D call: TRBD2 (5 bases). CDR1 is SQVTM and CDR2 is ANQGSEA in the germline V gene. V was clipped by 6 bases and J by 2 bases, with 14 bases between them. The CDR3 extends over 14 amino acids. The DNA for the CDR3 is TGCAGCGTGCTGGGTCTAGCTCCCTACAATGAGCAGTTCTTC. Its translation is CSVLGLAPYNEQFF.

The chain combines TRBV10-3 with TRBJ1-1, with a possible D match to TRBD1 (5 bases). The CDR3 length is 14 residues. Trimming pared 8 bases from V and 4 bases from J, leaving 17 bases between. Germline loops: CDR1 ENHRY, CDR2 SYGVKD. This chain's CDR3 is CAIGQEGFSTEAFF. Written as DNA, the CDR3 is TGTGCCATCGGACAAGAGGGATTTAGCACTGAAGCTTTCTTT.

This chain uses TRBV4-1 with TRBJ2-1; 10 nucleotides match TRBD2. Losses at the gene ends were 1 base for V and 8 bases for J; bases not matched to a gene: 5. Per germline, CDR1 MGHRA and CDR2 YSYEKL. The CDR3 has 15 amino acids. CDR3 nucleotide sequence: TGCGCCAGCAGCCAAGCACTAGCGGGAATCTATGAGCAGTTCTTC. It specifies CASSQALAGIYEQFF.

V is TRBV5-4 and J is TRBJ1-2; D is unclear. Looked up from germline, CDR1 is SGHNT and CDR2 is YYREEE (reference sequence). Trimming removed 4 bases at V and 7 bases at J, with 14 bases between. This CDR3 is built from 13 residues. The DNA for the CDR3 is TGTGCCAGCAGCATTCGCTCTTCCCGTGGCTACACCTTC. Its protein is CASSIRSSRGYTF.

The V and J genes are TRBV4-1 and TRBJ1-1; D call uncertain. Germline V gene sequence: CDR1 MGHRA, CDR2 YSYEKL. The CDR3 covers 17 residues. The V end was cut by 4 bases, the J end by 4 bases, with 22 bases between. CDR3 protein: CASSLKIGQVTSTEAFF. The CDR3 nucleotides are TGCGCCAGCAGCCTGAAAATAGGGCAGGTGACGAGCACTGAAGCTTTCTTT.

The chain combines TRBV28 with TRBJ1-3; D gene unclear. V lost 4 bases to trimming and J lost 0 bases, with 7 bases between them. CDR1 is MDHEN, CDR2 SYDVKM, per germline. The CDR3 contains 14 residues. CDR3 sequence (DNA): TGTGCCAGCAGTTGGAGGGACTCTGGAAACACCATATATTTT. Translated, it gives CASSWRDSGNTIYF.

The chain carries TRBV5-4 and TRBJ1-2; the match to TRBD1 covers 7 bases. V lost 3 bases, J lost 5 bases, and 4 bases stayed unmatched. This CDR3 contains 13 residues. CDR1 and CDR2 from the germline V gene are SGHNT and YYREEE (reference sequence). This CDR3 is CASSSGTDYGYTF. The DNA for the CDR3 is TGTGCCAGCAGCTCCGGGACAGATTATGGCTACACCTTC.

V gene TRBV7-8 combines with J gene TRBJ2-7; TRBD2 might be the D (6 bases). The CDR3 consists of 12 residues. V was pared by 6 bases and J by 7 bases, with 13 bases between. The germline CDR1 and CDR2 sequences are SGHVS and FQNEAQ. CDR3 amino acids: CASSGGSREQYF. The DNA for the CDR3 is TGTGCCAGCAGTGGAGGGAGTAGGGAGCAGTACTTC.

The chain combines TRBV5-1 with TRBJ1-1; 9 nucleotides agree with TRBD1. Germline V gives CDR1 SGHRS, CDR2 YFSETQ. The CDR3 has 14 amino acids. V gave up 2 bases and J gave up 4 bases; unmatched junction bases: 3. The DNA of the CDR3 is TGCGCCAGCAGCTTACAGGGGGCCGGCACTGAAGCTTTCTTT. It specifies CASSLQGAGTEAFF. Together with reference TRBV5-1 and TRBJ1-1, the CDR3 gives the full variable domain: KAGVTQTPRYLIKTRGQQVTLSCSPISGHRSVSWYQQTPGQGLQFLFEYFSETQRNKGNFPGRFSGRQFSNSRSEMNVSTLELGDSALYLCASSLQGAGTEAFFGQGTRLTVV.

CDR3 protein: CASSYGTSGRAFSYEQYF. Written as DNA, the CDR3 is TGTGCCAGCAGCTACGGGACTAGCGGGAGGGCCTTTTCCTACGAGCAGTACTTC. The chain links TRBV5-6 to TRBJ2-7; 16 bases match TRBD2. Per germline, CDR1 SGHDT and CDR2 YYEEEE. With 3 bases clipped from V and 1 base from J, the junction kept 7 bases outside the gene matches. This CDR3 contains 18 residues.

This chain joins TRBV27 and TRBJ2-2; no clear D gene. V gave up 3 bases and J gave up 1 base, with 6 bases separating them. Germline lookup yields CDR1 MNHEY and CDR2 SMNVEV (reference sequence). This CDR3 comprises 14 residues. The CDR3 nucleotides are TGTGCCAGCAGTTTCATGGGGAACACCGGGGAGCTGTTTTTT. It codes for CASSFMGNTGELFF.

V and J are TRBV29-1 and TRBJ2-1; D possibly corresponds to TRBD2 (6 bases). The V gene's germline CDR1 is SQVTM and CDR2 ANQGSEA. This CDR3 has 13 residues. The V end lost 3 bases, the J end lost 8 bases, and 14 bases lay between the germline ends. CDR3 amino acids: CSVEGEVPDEQFF. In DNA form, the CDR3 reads TGCAGCGTTGAGGGGGAGGTACCCGATGAGCAGTTCTTC.